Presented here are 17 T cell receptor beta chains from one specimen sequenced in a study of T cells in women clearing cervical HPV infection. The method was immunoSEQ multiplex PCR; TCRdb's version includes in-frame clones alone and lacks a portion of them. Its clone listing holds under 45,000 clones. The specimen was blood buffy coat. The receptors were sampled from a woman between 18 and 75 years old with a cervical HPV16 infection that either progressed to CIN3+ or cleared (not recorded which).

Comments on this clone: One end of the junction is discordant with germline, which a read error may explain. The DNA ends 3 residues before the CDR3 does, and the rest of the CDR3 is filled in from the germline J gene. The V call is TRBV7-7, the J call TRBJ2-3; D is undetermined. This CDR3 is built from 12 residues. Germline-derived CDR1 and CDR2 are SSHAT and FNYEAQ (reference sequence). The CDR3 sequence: CASSESQETQYF. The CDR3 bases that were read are TGTGCTAGCAGCGAGTCACAAGAGACG.

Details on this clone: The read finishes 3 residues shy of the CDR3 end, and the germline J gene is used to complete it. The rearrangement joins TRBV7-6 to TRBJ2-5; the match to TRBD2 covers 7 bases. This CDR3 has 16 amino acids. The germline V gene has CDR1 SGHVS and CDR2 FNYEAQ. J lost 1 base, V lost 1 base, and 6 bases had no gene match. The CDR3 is CASSLGVGGTQETQYF. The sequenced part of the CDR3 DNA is TGTGCCAGCAGCTTAGGGGTCGGGGGGACCCAAGAGACC.

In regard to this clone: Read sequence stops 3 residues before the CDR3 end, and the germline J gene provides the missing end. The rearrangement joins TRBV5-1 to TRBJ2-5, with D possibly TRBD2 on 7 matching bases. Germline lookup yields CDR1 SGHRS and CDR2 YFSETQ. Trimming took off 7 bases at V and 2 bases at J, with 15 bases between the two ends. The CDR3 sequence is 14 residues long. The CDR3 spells CASAQGRGQETQYF. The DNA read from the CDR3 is TGCGCCAGCGCCCAGGGGAGGGGGCAAGAGACC.

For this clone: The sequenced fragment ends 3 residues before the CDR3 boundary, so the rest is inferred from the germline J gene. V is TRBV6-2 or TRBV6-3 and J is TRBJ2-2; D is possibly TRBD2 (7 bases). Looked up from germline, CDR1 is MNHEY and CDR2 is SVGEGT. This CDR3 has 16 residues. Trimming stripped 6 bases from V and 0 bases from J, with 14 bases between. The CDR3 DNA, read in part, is TGTGCCAGCAGGCAGAGGGGGGGCCCGAACACCGGGGAG. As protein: CASRQRGGPNTGE. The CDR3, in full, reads CASRQRGGPNTGELFF.

CDR3 in amino acids: CASSELSGESTDTYTF. CDR3 bases read: TGTGCCAGCAGTGAACTGAGCGGAGAAAGCACAGATACC. The V and J genes are TRBV6-1 and TRBJ1-2; D remains ambiguous. The DNA ends 3 residues before the CDR3 does, and the rest of the CDR3 is filled in from the germline J gene. The CDR3 sequence is 16 residues long. Germline V CDR1 and CDR2: MNHNS, SASEGT.

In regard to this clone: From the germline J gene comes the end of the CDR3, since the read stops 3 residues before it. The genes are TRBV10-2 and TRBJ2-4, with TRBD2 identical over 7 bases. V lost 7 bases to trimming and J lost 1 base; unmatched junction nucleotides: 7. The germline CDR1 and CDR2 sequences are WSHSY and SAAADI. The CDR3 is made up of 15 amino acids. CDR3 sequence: CASTEAGVAKNIQYF. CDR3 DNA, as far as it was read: TGCGCCAGCACGGAGGCGGGAGTGGCCAAAAACATT.

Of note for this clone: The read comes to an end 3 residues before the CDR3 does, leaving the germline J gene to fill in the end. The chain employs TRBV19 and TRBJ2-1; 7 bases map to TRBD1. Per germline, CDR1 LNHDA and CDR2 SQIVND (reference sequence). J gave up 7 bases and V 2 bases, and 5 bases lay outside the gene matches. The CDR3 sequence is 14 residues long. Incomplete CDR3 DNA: TGTGCCAGTAGTATAACAGGGGATGGTAATGAG. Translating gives CASSITGDGNE. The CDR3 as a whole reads CASSITGDGNEQFF.

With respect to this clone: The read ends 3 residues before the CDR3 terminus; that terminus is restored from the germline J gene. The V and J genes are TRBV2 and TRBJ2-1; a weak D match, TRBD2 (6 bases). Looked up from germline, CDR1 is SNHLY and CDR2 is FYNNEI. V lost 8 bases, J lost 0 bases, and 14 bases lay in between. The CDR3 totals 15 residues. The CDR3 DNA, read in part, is TGTGCCAGCTCACCGGGGACTTTCTCCTACAATGAG. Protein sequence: CASSPGTFSYNE. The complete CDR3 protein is CASSPGTFSYNEQFF.

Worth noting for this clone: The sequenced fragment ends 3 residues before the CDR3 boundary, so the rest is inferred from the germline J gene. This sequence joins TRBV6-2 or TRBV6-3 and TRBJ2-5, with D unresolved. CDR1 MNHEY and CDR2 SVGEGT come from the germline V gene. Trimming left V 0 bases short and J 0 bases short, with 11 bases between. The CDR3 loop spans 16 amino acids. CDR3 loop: CASSYSSAEHQETQYF. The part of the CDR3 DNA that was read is TGTGCCAGCAGTTACTCATCGGCGGAACACCAAGAGACC.

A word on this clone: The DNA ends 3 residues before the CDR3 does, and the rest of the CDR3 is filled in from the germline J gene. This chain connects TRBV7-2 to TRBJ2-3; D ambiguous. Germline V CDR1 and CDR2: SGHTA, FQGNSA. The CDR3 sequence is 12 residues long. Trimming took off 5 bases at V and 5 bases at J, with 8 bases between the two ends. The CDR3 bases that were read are TGTGCCAGCAGCACCTATGGAGATACG. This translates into CASSTYGDT. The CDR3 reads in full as CASSTYGDTQYF.

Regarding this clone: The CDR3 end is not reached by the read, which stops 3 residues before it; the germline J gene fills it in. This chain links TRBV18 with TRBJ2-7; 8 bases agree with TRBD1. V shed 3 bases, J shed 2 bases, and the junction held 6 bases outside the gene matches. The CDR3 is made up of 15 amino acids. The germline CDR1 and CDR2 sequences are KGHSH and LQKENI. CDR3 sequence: CASSPPDRATYEQYF. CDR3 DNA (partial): TGTGCCAGCTCACCCCCGGACAGGGCTACCTACGAG.

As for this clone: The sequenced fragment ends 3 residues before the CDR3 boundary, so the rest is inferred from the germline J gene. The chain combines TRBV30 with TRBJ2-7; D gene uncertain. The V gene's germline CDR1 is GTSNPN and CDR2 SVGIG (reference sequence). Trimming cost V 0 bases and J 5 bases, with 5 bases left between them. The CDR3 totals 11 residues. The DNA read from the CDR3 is TGTGCCTGGAGTGTACTGGACGAG. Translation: CAWSVLDE. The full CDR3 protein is CAWSVLDEQYF.

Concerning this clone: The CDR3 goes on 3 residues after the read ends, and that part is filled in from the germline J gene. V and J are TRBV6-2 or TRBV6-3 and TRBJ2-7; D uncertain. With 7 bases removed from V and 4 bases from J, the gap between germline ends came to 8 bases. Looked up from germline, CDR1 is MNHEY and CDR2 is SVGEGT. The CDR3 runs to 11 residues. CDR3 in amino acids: CASTSLYEQYF. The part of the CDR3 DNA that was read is TGTGCCAGCACCTCGTTATACGAG.

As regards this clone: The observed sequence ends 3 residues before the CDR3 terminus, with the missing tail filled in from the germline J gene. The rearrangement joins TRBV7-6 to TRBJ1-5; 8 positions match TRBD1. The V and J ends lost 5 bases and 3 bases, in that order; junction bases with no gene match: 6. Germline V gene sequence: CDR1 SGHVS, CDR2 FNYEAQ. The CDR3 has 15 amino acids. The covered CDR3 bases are TGTGCCAGCAGCCCGGGACAGGCTATCAATCAGCCC. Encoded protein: CASSPGQAINQP. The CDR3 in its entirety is CASSPGQAINQPQHF.

The chain's CDR3 is CSAGTGVSYEQYF. CDR3 DNA (partial): TGCAGCGCAGGGACAGGCGTTTCCTACGAG. V is TRBV29-1 and J is TRBJ2-7; 8 nucleotides match TRBD1. The CDR3 end lies 3 residues beyond the end of the read and is filled in from the germline J gene. Germline CDR1 SQVTM, CDR2 ANQGSEA. The CDR3 has 13 residues. V lost 7 bases, J lost 1 base, and 6 bases stayed unmatched.

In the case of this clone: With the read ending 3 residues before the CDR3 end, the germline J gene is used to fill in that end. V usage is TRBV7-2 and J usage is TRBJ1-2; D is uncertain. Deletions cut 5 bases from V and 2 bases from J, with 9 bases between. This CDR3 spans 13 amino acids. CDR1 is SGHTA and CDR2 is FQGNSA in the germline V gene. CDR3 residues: CASSLTVNYGYTF. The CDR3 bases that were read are TGTGCCAGCAGCCTAACGGTAAACTATGGC.

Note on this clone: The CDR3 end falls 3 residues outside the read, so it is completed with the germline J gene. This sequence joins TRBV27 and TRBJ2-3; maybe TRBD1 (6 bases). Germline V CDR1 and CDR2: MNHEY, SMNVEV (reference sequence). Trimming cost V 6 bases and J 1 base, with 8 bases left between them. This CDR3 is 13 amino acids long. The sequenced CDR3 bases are TGTGCCAGCAGACCAGGGGGCACAGATACG. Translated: CASRPGGTDT. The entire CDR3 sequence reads CASRPGGTDTQYF.